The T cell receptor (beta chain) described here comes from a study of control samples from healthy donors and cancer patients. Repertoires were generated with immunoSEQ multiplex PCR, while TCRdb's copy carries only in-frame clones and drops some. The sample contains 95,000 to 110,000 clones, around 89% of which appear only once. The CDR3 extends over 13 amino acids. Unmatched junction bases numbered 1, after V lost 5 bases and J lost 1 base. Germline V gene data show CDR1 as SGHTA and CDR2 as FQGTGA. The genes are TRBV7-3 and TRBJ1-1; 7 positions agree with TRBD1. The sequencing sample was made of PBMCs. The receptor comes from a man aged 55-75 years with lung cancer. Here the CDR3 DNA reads TGTGCCAGCAGCCCAGGGGGGAACACTGAAGCTTTCTTT. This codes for CASSPGGNTEAFF.